These T cell receptor beta chains were read from a single sample in a study of vaccination and CD4 T cells after COVID-19. Their specific antigens are unknown. In TCRdb, the PCR reads were re-called with MiXCR into one record per CDR3 protein. The data contain about 22,000 distinct CDR3 sequences, more than 45% of them singletons. Sequencing used CD4+ T cells from blood, cultured in vitro, obtained about 7 months after SARS-CoV-2 vaccination. These receptors all stem from a human donor who had recovered from COVID-19. CDR3s leave out the opening cysteine and the closing phenylalanine or tryptophan. Fields, in order: J gene, V gene, CDR3 protein.

TRBJ2-7 | TRBV7-9 | ASSVGTSSYEQY
TRBJ2-5 | TRBV10-3 | AMGQGETQY
TRBJ2-7 | TRBV15 | ATSREGGGQGGYEQY
TRBJ1-5 | TRBV7-2 | ASSLRKGTHQPQH
TRBJ2-7 | TRBV7-9 | ASSLDVYSYEQY
TRBJ1-2 | TRBV2 | ASTMRGNGYT
TRBJ2-3 | TRBV20-1 | SARGLATTDTQY
TRBJ1-2 | TRBV5-1 | ASSSGTPSSGYT
TRBJ1-5 | TRBV7-9 | ASSLDTQPQH
TRBJ1-1 | TRBV6-5 | ASSYLGKLNTEAF
TRBJ2-5 | TRBV10-3 | AISVGAQETQY
TRBJ1-5 | TRBV15 | ATSRDRGQVGNQPQH
TRBJ1-1 | TRBV9 | ASSSHRDTEAF
TRBJ1-1 | TRBV7-2 | ASSLAQGTEAF
TRBJ1-1 | TRBV6-1 | ASSDRGLGTEAF
TRBJ1-1 | TRBV19 | ASSILGQDLRD
TRBJ2-7 | TRBV7-8 | ASSLYGYEQY
TRBJ1-5 | TRBV6-1 | ASYTGGAGQPQH
TRBJ1-6 | TRBV20-1 | SARGGTDYSPLH
TRBJ2-5 | TRBV11-2 | ASSPDRVETQY
TRBJ2-5 | TRBV6-5 | ASSYSPGQEETQY
TRBJ2-2 | TRBV12-3/TRBV12-4 | ASSLLATGELF
TRBJ2-7 | TRBV20-1 | SARDPAGSYEQY
TRBJ2-3 | TRBV6-1 | ASSVPLAGGRDTQY
TRBJ2-1 | TRBV7-2 | ASSFAPANEQF
TRBJ2-3 | TRBV20-1 | SARLAGGPQDYTQY
TRBJ2-6 | TRBV6-2/TRBV6-3 | ASRPGRGGANVLT
TRBJ2-7 | TRBV10-3 | AIRTQEYEQY
TRBJ2-1 | TRBV20-1 | SARDRQGSYNEQF
TRBJ1-1 | TRBV4-3 | ASSHPGSNTEAF
TRBJ1-1 | TRBV6-1 | ASTGFDTEAF
TRBJ1-1 | TRBV6-1 | ASSTGPVTEAF
TRBJ2-3 | TRBV20-1 | SAYGTGDVTDTQY
TRBJ2-7 | TRBV27 | ASSALAGYSYEQY
TRBJ1-2 | TRBV6-5 | ASSYSLPEGGYT
TRBJ1-2 | TRBV10-3 | AISESFNNGYT
TRBJ1-2 | TRBV20-1 | SPGWGSYGYT
TRBJ2-7 | TRBV4-1 | ASSQGGGGGYEQY
TRBJ2-1 | TRBV7-2 | ASSGTSEYNEQF
TRBJ2-7 | TRBV6-1 | ASRDQLGEQY
TRBJ2-5 | TRBV19 | ASSSTSYARETQY